What follows are 17 T cell receptor beta chains derived from one specimen sequenced in a study of human T cells and chemical hapten exposure. TCRdb processed the RACE reads anew with MiXCR; each CDR3 protein has one entry. The repertoire holds 95,000 to 150,000 distinct CDR3 sequences, with approximately 10% as singletons. The time point is: patch test 3, about 24 weeks after DPC sensitization. This sample's treatment: therapeutic diphenylcyclopropenone sensitization with weekly scalp DPC. Sequenced material: whole blood, taken in connection with sensitization to the hapten diphenylcyclopropenone (DPC). These receptors all come from a woman between 50 and 59 years old with alopecia areata. Some clones in this sample may be carry-over from other donors' samples.

The chain carries TRBV6-6 and TRBJ1-3; no reliable D call. Trimming shortened V by 5 bases and J by 4 bases, and 15 bases separated the two germline ends. CDR3 length: 15 residues. Looked up from germline, CDR1 is MNHNY and CDR2 is SVGAGI (reference sequence). CDR3 amino acids: CASSRREGSGNTIYF. Written as DNA, the CDR3 is TGTGCCAGCAGTAGAAGGGAAGGAAGCGGAAACACCATATATTTT.

This clonotype was counted only a few times. J is TRBJ2-7 and V is TRBV7-2, with D possibly TRBD2 on 6 matching bases. This CDR3 is built from 15 residues. V dropped 5 bases and J dropped 6 bases, with 20 bases sitting between them. Germline V CDR1 and CDR2: SGHTA, FQGNSA. CDR3 sequence: CASSPQTGGQGEQYF. For the CDR3, the DNA is TGTGCCAGCAGCCCACAGACCGGGGGTCAGGGCGAGCAGTACTTC.

This clonotype has a handful of counts. The CDR3 DNA is TGTGCCACTCAACTAGCGGGAGAGGACACCGGGGAGCTGTTTTTT. Its translation is CATQLAGEDTGELFF. J is TRBJ2-2 and V is TRBV2; 11 bases line up with TRBD2. The J segment lost 3 bases and the V segment lost 10 bases, leaving 7 bases of the junction unmatched. The germline gives CDR1 SNHLY, CDR2 FYNNEI. This CDR3 region has 15 residues.

In its sample, this clonotype was seen a few times. CDR3 DNA sequence: TGTGCCAGCAGCCCCCGAGGGAGCGGGGGCTACAATGAGCAGTTCTTC. Residues: CASSPRGSGGYNEQFF. The V gene is TRBV9, the J gene TRBJ2-1, with 8 nucleotides matching TRBD2. The junction had 9 bases not matched to a gene; V was cut back by 4 bases and J by 3 bases. The CDR3 length is 16 residues. Germline CDR1 is SGDLS and CDR2 is YYNGEE. Filled out from reference TRBV9 and TRBJ2-1, the complete variable domain reads DSGVTQTPKHLITATGQRVTLRCSPRSGDLSVYWYQQSLDQGLQFLIQYYNGEERAKGNILERFSAQQFPDLHSELNLSSLELGDSALYFCASSPRGSGGYNEQFFGPGTRLTVL.

This clonotype was seen at least ten times. V usage is TRBV2 and J usage is TRBJ2-7; the D call may be TRBD1 or TRBD2 (5 bases each). The CDR3 totals 13 residues. The V gene lost 5 bases and the J gene lost 6 bases, with 14 bases spanning the gap. Germline V gives CDR1 SNHLY, CDR2 FYNNEI. Here the CDR3 DNA reads TGTGCCAGCAGTCCCTTGGGGGTACTCGAGCAGTACTTC. Translating gives CASSPLGVLEQYF.

This clonotype was detected many times. The chain links TRBV29-1 to TRBJ2-2; D unresolved. The germline CDR1 and CDR2 sequences are SQVTM and ANQGSEA. The CDR3 loop spans 12 amino acids. Trimming took 7 bases from V and 6 from J, leaving 12 bases between them. The CDR3 sequence is CSATKWAGELFF. The CDR3 DNA reads as TGCAGCGCCACCAAGTGGGCCGGGGAGCTGTTTTTT.

The chain has TRBV29-1 and TRBJ2-5; D is unclear. Germline V lookup: CDR1 SQVTM, CDR2 ANQGSEA. The length of the CDR3 is 11 residues. Trimming took off 4 bases at V and 5 bases at J, with 8 bases between the two ends. CDR3 in DNA: TGCAGCGTTGCTTTGCGGGAGACCCAGTACTTC. Protein: CSVALRETQYF.

This clonotype showed up just a few times. The J gene is TRBJ2-1, the V gene TRBV29-1, with D unresolved. V lost 0 bases and J lost 6, with 3 bases in between. CDR1 and CDR2 (germline): SQVTM, ANQGSEA. The CDR3 has 11 residues. In DNA, the CDR3 is TGCAGCGTTGAAGAGTCCAATGAGCAGTTCTTC. Residues: CSVEESNEQFF.

The chain links TRBV7-9 to TRBJ1-6; D might be TRBD1 (5 bases). V was cut by 1 base and J by 7 bases, with 11 bases left in between. Germline CDR1 and CDR2: SEHNR and FQNEAQ (reference sequence). CDR3 size: 15 residues. The CDR3 spells CASSLEAGTNSPLHF. The CDR3 DNA sequence: TGTGCCAGCAGCTTAGAGGCAGGGACGAATTCACCCCTCCACTTT.

Only a few counts were recorded for this clonotype. The chain is built from TRBV20-1 and TRBJ2-7, with D possibly being TRBD2 (6 bases). The CDR3 is made up of 12 amino acids. Deletions cut 6 bases from V and 0 bases from J, with 9 bases between. Germline V lookup: CDR1 DFQATT, CDR2 SNEGSKA (reference sequence). The CDR3 loop is CSAPGDSYEQYF. The CDR3 nucleotides are TGCAGTGCGCCGGGGGACTCCTACGAGCAGTACTTC.

This clonotype was counted many times. J is TRBJ2-5 and V is TRBV7-2; 12 positions match TRBD2. CDR1 is SGHTA, CDR2 FQGNSA, per germline. V shed 5 bases and J 5 bases; nucleotides not matched to a gene: 6. This CDR3 region has 15 residues. CDR3 DNA: TGTGCCAGCAGCCCGCTAGCGGGAGGGCTTGAGACCCAGTACTTC. This translates into CASSPLAGGLETQYF.

The chain employs TRBV10-2 and TRBJ2-3, with D tentatively TRBD1 or TRBD2 (5 bases each). The V gene's germline CDR1 is WSHSY and CDR2 SAAADI. The V and J ends lost 4 bases and 10 bases respectively, with 9 bases between them. The CDR3 consists of 11 residues. In DNA, the CDR3 is TGCGCCAGCAGTGGGGTGGGGGCGCAGTATTTT. The encoded protein is CASSGVGAQYF.

This sequence joins TRBV6-5 and TRBJ2-4; TRBD2 matches 8 bases. Trimming at V came to 6 bases and at J to 11 bases, leaving 9 bases not matched to a gene. The CDR3 covers 13 residues. Germline CDR1 reads MNHEY; CDR2 reads SVGAGI. The CDR3 region has the DNA TGTGCCAGCAGAAAAGGGGGTAGCGGGGTTCAGTACTTC. This sequence encodes CASRKGGSGVQYF.

The rearrangement joins TRBV29-1 to TRBJ1-1; TRBD1 aligns across 7 bases. Germline V gene lookup returns CDR1 SQVTM and CDR2 ANQGSEA. This CDR3 comprises 14 residues. J gave up 10 bases and V 0 bases, and 11 bases lay outside the gene matches. CDR3 residues: CSVEDRTGLKGAFF. CDR3 nucleotides: TGCAGCGTTGAAGATCGGACAGGCCTGAAGGGAGCTTTCTTT.

The sample holds many counts of this clonotype. This chain joins TRBV29-1 and TRBJ2-7; 10 bases are a match to TRBD1. This CDR3 contains 13 residues. The V and J ends lost 4 bases and 5 bases, in that order; junction bases with no gene match: 5. Germline CDR1 is SQVTM and CDR2 is ANQGSEA. The CDR3 reads CSVADRGLNEQYF. CDR3 in DNA: TGCAGCGTTGCGGACAGGGGGTTGAACGAGCAGTACTTC.

The V and J genes are TRBV12-3 or TRBV12-4 and TRBJ1-5, with D unresolved. This CDR3 is 12 amino acids long. V lost 5 bases to trimming and J lost 6 bases, with 8 bases between them. In DNA form, the CDR3 reads TGTGCCAGCAGTCCTAGTGCTCAGCCCCAGCATTTT. The encoded protein is CASSPSAQPQHF.

This clonotype was seen many times. The rearrangement links TRBV3-1 to TRBJ2-2; TRBD1 matches at 7 bases. The CDR3 consists of 14 residues. The V gene end was trimmed by 3 bases and the J gene end by 7 bases; junction bases not matched to a gene: 5. The V gene's germline CDR1 is LGHDT and CDR2 YNNKEL (reference sequence). CDR3 nucleotide sequence: TGTGCCAGCAGCCACCTGCAGGGGGACGGGGAGCTGTTTTTT. It yields the protein CASSHLQGDGELFF.